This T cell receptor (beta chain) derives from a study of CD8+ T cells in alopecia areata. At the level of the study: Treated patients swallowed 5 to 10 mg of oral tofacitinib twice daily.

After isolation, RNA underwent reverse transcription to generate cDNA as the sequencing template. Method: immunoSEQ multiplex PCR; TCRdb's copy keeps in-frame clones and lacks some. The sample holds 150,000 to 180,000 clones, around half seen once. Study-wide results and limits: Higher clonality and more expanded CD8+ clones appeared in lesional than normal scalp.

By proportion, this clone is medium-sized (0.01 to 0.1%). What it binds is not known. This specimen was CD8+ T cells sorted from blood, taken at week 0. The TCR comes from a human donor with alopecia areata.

CDR3 protein: CASRGRNYGYTF. CDR3 nucleotides: TGTGCCAGCAGGGGCAGAAACTATGGCTACACCTTC. The V and J genes are TRBV6-1 and TRBJ1-2; D gene uncertain. V dropped 6 bases and J dropped 2 bases, with 7 bases sitting between them. CDR1 and CDR2 (germline): MNHNS, SASEGT. The CDR3 covers 12 residues.